This note documents a single T cell receptor beta chain sequence. Its target is unknown. Trimming removed 2 bases at V and 4 bases at J, with 7 bases between. CDR1 and CDR2 (germline): SGHKS, YYEKEE (reference sequence). The CDR3 length is 13 residues. These data belong to a study of shared clonotypes between healthy human individuals. Overall study context: CD4 naive and CD4 memory each took three plates per donor, while CD8 naive took two and CD8 memory one.

Healthy adults negative for HIV, lacking recent acute infections or vaccinations, served as donors. Clones were read by immunoSEQ multiplex PCR, and TCRdb kept only the in-frame ones, dropping some. This table has roughly 1,500,000 clones, 95% to 99% appearing once. General study results and limits: When compared with the clonotypes that were shared by all four sorted-subset donors, the non-shared clonotypes turned out to have lower generation probabilities.

Sequences were obtained from naive CD4+ T cells sorted from blood. Subset here: CD45RA+ positively selected. This TCR was recovered from a man aged 25 to 40 in good health. The chain carries TRBV5-5 and TRBJ1-5; D is undetermined. This chain's CDR3 is CASSFWKNQPQHF. In DNA, the CDR3 is TGTGCCAGCAGCTTCTGGAAGAATCAGCCCCAGCATTTT.